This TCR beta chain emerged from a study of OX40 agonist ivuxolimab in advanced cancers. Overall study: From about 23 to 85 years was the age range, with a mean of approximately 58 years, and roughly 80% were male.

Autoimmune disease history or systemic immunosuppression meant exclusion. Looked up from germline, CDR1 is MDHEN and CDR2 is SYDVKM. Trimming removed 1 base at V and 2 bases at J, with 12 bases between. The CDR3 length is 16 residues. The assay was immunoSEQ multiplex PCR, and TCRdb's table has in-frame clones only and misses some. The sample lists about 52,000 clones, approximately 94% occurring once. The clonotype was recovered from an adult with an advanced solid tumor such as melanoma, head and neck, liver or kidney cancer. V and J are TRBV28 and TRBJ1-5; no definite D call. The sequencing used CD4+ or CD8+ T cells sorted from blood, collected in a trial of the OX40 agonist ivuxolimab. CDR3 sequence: CASSLYKVLGNQPQHF. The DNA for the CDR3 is TGTGCCAGCAGTTTATATAAGGTCCTGGGCAATCAGCCCCAGCATTTT.